The 27 T cell receptor beta chains reported below all come from one sample, sequenced in a study of blood T cell repertoires in COVID-19. TCRdb keeps only in-frame clones here, not all; method: immunoSEQ multiplex PCR. Among approximately 110,000 clones, roughly 72% were seen once, and the ten largest hold around 6%. Sequencing was performed on peripheral blood. These receptors were taken from an elderly man with COVID-19, enrolled during active disease.

This rearrangement joins TRBV2 to TRBJ2-7; 8 bases match TRBD1. Germline lookup yields CDR1 SNHLY and CDR2 FYNNEI. The CDR3 is 14 amino acids. V trimming: 5 bases; J trimming: 2 bases; junction bases outside the gene matches: 5. CDR3 region: CASSSYRGAYEQYF. CDR3 DNA: TGTGCCAGCAGTTCCTACAGGGGGGCCTACGAGCAGTACTTC.

The chain links TRBV18 to TRBJ2-3, with 7 nucleotides matching TRBD1. Germline CDR1 reads KGHSH; CDR2 reads LQKENI. V gave up 3 bases and J gave up 5 bases; unmatched junction bases: 11. The CDR3 is 16 amino acids. CDR3 DNA sequence: TGTGCCAGCTCACCGAATCAACAGGGGCGGAAAGATACGCAGTATTTT. Translated: CASSPNQQGRKDTQYF. Drawing the rest from reference TRBV18 and TRBJ2-3, the complete variable domain is NAGVMQNPRHLVRRRGQEARLRCSPMKGHSHVYWYRQLPEEGLKFMVYLQKENIIDESGMPKERFSAEFPKEGPSILRIQQVVRGDSAAYFCASSPNQQGRKDTQYFGPGTRLTVL.

The V and J genes are TRBV5-8 and TRBJ2-3; no firm D call. The CDR3 runs 14 residues. V shed 3 bases and J shed 6 bases, with 14 bases lying between them. Looked up from germline, CDR1 is SGHTS and CDR2 is YDEGEE. The CDR3 nucleotides are TGTGCCAGCAGCTACGGGTCAACCTGGGATACGCAGTATTTT. This sequence encodes CASSYGSTWDTQYF.

This clone showed up just once. The chain is built from TRBV6-5 and TRBJ2-2; 7 bases agree with TRBD1. CDR1 is MNHEY, CDR2 SVGAGI, per germline. The CDR3 extends over 14 amino acids. V lost 6 bases and J lost 7; bases outside the gene matches: 8. The CDR3: CASSLQGSDGELFF. As DNA, the CDR3 is TGTGCCAGCAGCTTACAGGGGTCTGACGGGGAGCTGTTTTTT.

The chain has TRBV7-3 and TRBJ1-2, with D tentatively TRBD1 (6 bases). V lost 5 bases, J lost 3 bases, and 10 bases lay in between. Germline V lookup: CDR1 SGHTA, CDR2 FQGTGA. The CDR3 covers 13 residues. CDR3 sequence reads: CASSPSGDYGYTF. CDR3 nucleotides: TGTGCCAGCAGCCCCTCAGGGGACTATGGCTACACCTTC.

The V and J genes are TRBV11-2 and TRBJ2-3; 10 bases match TRBD2. The CDR3 loop spans 15 amino acids. V trimming: 5 bases; J trimming: 6 bases; junction bases outside the gene matches: 8. Germline V CDR1 and CDR2: SGHAT, FQNNGV. The CDR3 region has the DNA TGTGCCAGCAGCGTTAAGCGGGAGGGCCGGGATACGCAGTATTTT. It specifies CASSVKREGRDTQYF.

The J gene is TRBJ2-3, the V gene TRBV6-5; D is ambiguous. The V gene's germline CDR1 is MNHEY and CDR2 SVGAGI. The CDR3 sequence is 12 residues long. Between the trimmed V and J ends, which lost 6 bases and 0 bases, there was a span of 4 bases. The CDR3 region has the DNA TGTGCCAGCAGACAGAGCACAGATACGCAGTATTTT. The encoded protein is CASRQSTDTQYF.

The V gene is TRBV29-1, the J gene TRBJ2-2, with 12 bases that match TRBD2. This CDR3 contains 15 residues. V was pared by 6 bases and J by 5 bases, with 7 bases of the junction left unmatched. Germline CDR1 is SQVTM and CDR2 is ANQGSEA. CDR3 coding DNA: TGCAGCGTCCCTCTAGCGGGAGGGAGGACCGGGGAGCTGTTTTTT. Protein product: CSVPLAGGRTGELFF.

The V gene is TRBV7-2, the J gene TRBJ2-5, with 8 bases that match TRBD1. The junction had 7 bases not matched to a gene; V was cut back by 5 bases and J by 5 bases. The CDR3 has 14 residues. Germline V CDR1 and CDR2: SGHTA, FQGNSA. In DNA form, the CDR3 reads TGTGCCAGCAGCCCTTGGACAGGGAGGGAGACCCAGTACTTC. The encoded protein is CASSPWTGRETQYF.

The chain combines TRBV6-6 with TRBJ2-3; 9 positions agree with TRBD1. This CDR3 is built from 16 residues. In germline, CDR1 is MNHNY, CDR2 SVGAGI (reference sequence). The trim removed 7 bases at V and 4 bases at J, leaving 12 bases unmatched. CDR3 in DNA: TGTGCCAGCAAGGTCTTGGACAGGGGTTCAGCAGATACGCAGTATTTT. Its protein product is CASKVLDRGSADTQYF.

This chain uses TRBV6-4 with TRBJ2-1; TRBD2 aligns across 13 bases. The trim removed 4 bases at V and 8 bases at J, leaving 5 bases unmatched. Germline CDR1 reads MRHNA; CDR2 reads SNTAGT. The CDR3 runs 15 residues. CDR3 region: CASSVWTSGRDEQFF. The CDR3, as DNA: TGTGCCAGCAGTGTCTGGACTAGCGGGAGAGATGAGCAGTTCTTC.

The CDR3 DNA follows: TGCGCCAGCAGCCAAGATTTTAGAGATACAGCTAGCAATCAGCCCCAGCATTTT. This gives the protein CASSQDFRDTASNQPQHF. The genes are TRBV4-1 and TRBJ1-5; D call uncertain. The CDR3 spans 18 residues. Deletions cut 0 bases from V and 0 bases from J, with 15 bases between. Germline loops: CDR1 MGHRA, CDR2 YSYEKL.

V is TRBV7-9 and J is TRBJ2-5; D is perhaps TRBD2 (6 bases). V dropped 5 bases and J dropped 1 base, with 17 bases sitting between them. Germline assignment: CDR1 SEHNR and CDR2 FQNEAQ (reference sequence). The CDR3 is 16 residues long. This chain's CDR3 is CASSRRTNPIQETQYF. CDR3 nucleotides: TGTGCCAGCAGCCGAAGGACTAACCCAATCCAAGAGACCCAGTACTTC. Drawing the rest from reference TRBV7-9 and TRBJ2-5, the complete variable domain is DTGVSQNPRHKITKRGQNVTFRCDPISEHNRLYWYRQTLGQGPEFLTYFQNEAQLEKSRLLSDRFSAERPKGSFSTLEIQRTEQGDSAMYLCASSRRTNPIQETQYFGPGTRLLVL.

J is TRBJ1-2 and V is TRBV19; D is unresolved. V gave up 10 bases and J gave up 6 bases, with 18 bases separating them. This CDR3 is 13 amino acids long. Germline V CDR1 and CDR2: LNHDA, SQIVND (reference sequence). The CDR3 reads CATSPRGDDGYTF. CDR3 DNA sequence: TGTGCCACCTCCCCCCGGGGAGATGATGGCTACACCTTC. Variable domain in full (rest from reference TRBV19 and TRBJ1-2): DGGITQSPKYLFRKEGQNVTLSCEQNLNHDAMYWYRQDPGQGLRLIYYSQIVNDFQKGDIAEGYSVSREKKESFPLTVTSAQKNPTAFYLCATSPRGDDGYTFGSGTRLTVV.

The rearrangement links TRBV30 to TRBJ1-2; TRBD1 is a possible D gene (6 bases). The germline V gene encodes CDR1 GTSNPN and CDR2 SVGIG (reference sequence). Trimming shortened V by 7 bases and J by 1 base, and 13 bases separated the two germline ends. There are 13 residues in the CDR3. The CDR3 sequence is CASHPGHNYGYTF. The CDR3 DNA follows: TGTGCCTCCCACCCGGGACATAACTATGGCTACACCTTC.

The chain carries TRBV7-9 and TRBJ1-2; D is ambiguous. Germline values: CDR1 SEHNR, CDR2 FQNEAQ (reference sequence). With 5 bases removed from V and 7 bases from J, the gap between germline ends came to 8 bases. CDR3 length equals 11 residues. This CDR3 is CASSEGFGYTF. The CDR3 nucleotides read TGTGCCAGCAGCGAGGGTTTTGGCTACACCTTC.

The gene calls are TRBV28 and TRBJ2-3, with 11 bases that match TRBD2. V was pared by 2 bases and J by 0 bases, with 1 base of the junction left unmatched. The length of the CDR3 is 16 residues. Germline V gene sequence: CDR1 MDHEN, CDR2 SYDVKM. CDR3 in DNA: TGTGCCAGCAGTTTAGGACTAGCGGGTAGCACAGATACGCAGTATTTT. Protein product: CASSLGLAGSTDTQYF.

The chain combines TRBV5-4 with TRBJ1-2; 11 bases fit TRBD1. CDR1 is SGHNT and CDR2 is YYREEE in the germline V gene (reference sequence). V lost 4 bases to trimming and J lost 6 bases; unmatched junction nucleotides: 5. CDR3 size: 14 residues. Written as DNA, the CDR3 is TGTGCCAGCAGCGGGGACAGGGGGTATAATGGCTACACCTTC. Amino acids: CASSGDRGYNGYTF.

This rearrangement joins TRBV7-9 to TRBJ2-1; 10 positions match TRBD2. V dropped 5 bases and J dropped 10; count of bases not matched to a gene: 5. The CDR3 runs 13 residues. Germline assignment: CDR1 SEHNR and CDR2 FQNEAQ (reference sequence). The CDR3, as DNA: TGTGCCAGCAGCCCTCCGGGACTAGCGGAGCAGTTCTTC. Translated: CASSPPGLAEQFF. The variable domain in full, completed from reference TRBV7-9 and TRBJ2-1, reads DTGVSQNPRHKITKRGQNVTFRCDPISEHNRLYWYRQTLGQGPEFLTYFQNEAQLEKSRLLSDRFSAERPKGSFSTLEIQRTEQGDSAMYLCASSPPGLAEQFFGPGTRLTVL.

The chain employs TRBV5-8 and TRBJ2-7, with TRBD2 matching 12 bases. Germline assignment: CDR1 SGHTS and CDR2 YDEGEE. J was trimmed by 2 bases and V by 1 base; bases with no gene match: 7. This CDR3 comprises 17 residues. CDR3 coding DNA: TGTGCCAGCAGCTTGACAGGACTAGCGGGATGGACCTACGAGCAGTACTTC. Amino acid sequence: CASSLTGLAGWTYEQYF.

V gene TRBV9 combines with J gene TRBJ2-1; TRBD2 matches 7 bases. CDR3 length: 20 residues. The J segment lost 4 bases and the V segment lost 4 bases, leaving 23 bases of the junction unmatched. Looked up from germline, CDR1 is SGDLS and CDR2 is YYNGEE. This chain's CDR3 is CASSSRYQAGPLATYNEQFF. The DNA for the CDR3 is TGTGCCAGCAGCTCTCGGTATCAAGCGGGGCCCCTGGCCACTTACAATGAGCAGTTCTTC. Using reference TRBV9 and TRBJ2-1 for the parts outside the CDR3, the full variable domain is DSGVTQTPKHLITATGQRVTLRCSPRSGDLSVYWYQQSLDQGLQFLIQYYNGEERAKGNILERFSAQQFPDLHSELNLSSLELGDSALYFCASSSRYQAGPLATYNEQFFGPGTRLTVL.

This chain uses TRBV18 with TRBJ1-2; the match to TRBD1 covers 7 bases. Germline loops: CDR1 KGHSH, CDR2 LQKENI. The CDR3 runs 14 residues. Trimming cost V 3 bases and J 7 bases; bases outside gene matches: 8. The CDR3 spells CASSPGQVGAGYTF. CDR3 in DNA: TGTGCCAGCTCACCCGGACAGGTGGGGGCTGGCTACACCTTC.

The V call is TRBV18, the J call TRBJ1-4, with D possibly being TRBD1 (6 bases). There are 15 residues in the CDR3. Trimming cost V 3 bases and J 8 bases, with 16 bases left between them. Germline assignment: CDR1 KGHSH and CDR2 LQKENI. CDR3 region: CASSPIQGLDEKLFF. In DNA form, the CDR3 reads TGTGCCAGCTCACCTATTCAGGGGCTTGACGAAAAACTGTTTTTT.

The V and J genes are TRBV9 and TRBJ2-7; 11 bases fit TRBD1. Germline V gives CDR1 SGDLS, CDR2 YYNGEE. The CDR3 runs to 14 residues. Trimming cost V 4 bases and J 4 bases; bases outside gene matches: 4. Here the CDR3 reads CASSTGTGGYEQYF. The CDR3 DNA reads TGTGCCAGCAGCACCGGGACAGGGGGGTACGAGCAGTACTTC.

The CDR3 DNA sequence: TGTGCCAGCAGTCGAAGGGGCAGCGAGAACACTGAAGCTTTCTTT. This sequence encodes CASSRRGSENTEAFF. The chain couples TRBV2 to TRBJ1-1; D perhaps matches TRBD1 (5 bases). Trimming removed 5 bases from V and 1 base from J, with 14 bases in between. CDR1 SNHLY and CDR2 FYNNEI come from the germline V gene. This CDR3 contains 15 residues.

The chain combines TRBV28 with TRBJ1-2, with D possibly being TRBD1 (6 bases). The germline V gene has CDR1 MDHEN and CDR2 SYDVKM. V lost 7 bases to trimming and J lost 3 bases, with 18 bases between them. The CDR3 is 15 residues long. CDR3 in amino acids: CASTATGHQHYGYTF. In DNA, the CDR3 is TGTGCCAGCACCGCGACGGGACATCAGCACTATGGCTACACCTTC.

The V gene is TRBV12-5, the J gene TRBJ2-1; 11 bases agree with TRBD2. This CDR3 contains 15 residues. Trimming at V came to 7 bases and at J to 4 bases, leaving 6 bases not matched to a gene. From germline, CDR1 is LGHNT and CDR2 FRNRAP. As DNA, the CDR3 is TGTGCTAGTGTACCCGGGACTAGCGGTTACAATGAGCAGTTCTTC. The encoded protein is CASVPGTSGYNEQFF.